A single sample gave rise to the 11 T cell receptor beta chains below, sequenced in a study of prognosis after radiotherapy for stage I lung cancer. It was by two-round multiplex PCR that TCR beta CDR3 was amplified from genomic DNA. TRBV and TRBJ genes each had their own specific primers in first-round PCR. TCRdb analysed the multiplex PCR reads with MiXCR anew, one entry per CDR3 protein. The sample yields more than 15,000 distinct CDR3 sequences, 30% to 40% seen once. Here the sequenced sample was PBMCs, taken before or after stereotactic body radiation therapy (not recorded which). The receptor set was obtained from a donor older than 45 with non-small cell lung cancer.

In its sample, this clonotype is medium-sized (0.01 to 0.1%). The gene calls are TRBV6-1 and TRBJ2-7, with D possibly matching TRBD1 (5 bases). V gave up 6 bases and J gave up 5 bases, with 17 bases separating them. The CDR3 consists of 14 residues. Germline V lookup: CDR1 MNHNS, CDR2 SASEGT. The CDR3: CASSLWQGSNEQYF. The CDR3 coding sequence is TGTGCCAGCAGCTTGTGGCAGGGAAGTAACGAGCAGTACTTC.

On this clonotype: It may be a read error: a sequence one base away is much more abundant. The chain couples TRBV4-1 to TRBJ1-1; a weak D match, TRBD1 (5 bases). The CDR3 runs to 15 residues. Germline loops: CDR1 MGHRA, CDR2 YSYEKL. The CDR3 reads CASNQASTGGTEAFF. CDR3 nucleotide sequence: TGCGCCAGCAACCAAGCGTCCACGGGGGGCACTGAAGCTTTCTTT.

This clonotype has a single count. V usage is TRBV7-2 and J usage is TRBJ2-7; no definite D call. Trimming pared 1 base from V and 6 bases from J, leaving 13 bases between. Germline loops: CDR1 SGHTA, CDR2 FQGNSA. CDR3 size: 14 residues. The CDR3: CASSLVARTGEQYF. Here the CDR3 DNA reads TGTGCCAGCAGCTTAGTGGCTAGGACGGGCGAGCAGTACTTC.

On this clonotype itself: The junction does not match germline at one end; this may be a read error. The chain carries TRBV19 and TRBJ1-2; maybe TRBD1 (6 bases). Germline CDR1 LNHDA, CDR2 SQIVND (reference sequence). This CDR3 is 15 amino acids long. In nucleotides, the CDR3 is TGTGCCAGTAGTATTTACACGGACAGAAGCTATGGCTACAGCTTC. This encodes CASSIYTDRSYGYSF. Complete variable domain (other parts from reference TRBV19 and TRBJ1-2): DGGITQSPKYLFRKEGQNVTLSCEQNLNHDAMYWYRQDPGQGLRLIYYSQIVNDFQKGDIAEGYSVSREKKESFPLTVTSAQKNPTAFYLCASSIYTDRSYGYSFGSGTRLTVV.

This clonotype was observed many times. The V and J genes are TRBV6-2 or TRBV6-3 and TRBJ1-3; TRBD1 matches 8 bases. CDR1 is MNHEY and CDR2 is SVGEGT in the germline V gene. Trimming at V came to 5 bases and at J to 0 bases, leaving 3 bases not matched to a gene. There are 15 residues in the CDR3. This CDR3 reads CASSQGAISGNTIYF. The CDR3 nucleotides are TGTGCCAGCAGTCAGGGGGCGATCTCTGGAAACACCATATATTTT.

The rearrangement joins TRBV18 to TRBJ1-1; TRBD1 matches 7 bases. Germline V gives CDR1 KGHSH, CDR2 LQKENI. This CDR3 comprises 17 residues. The trim removed 3 bases at V and 1 base at J, leaving 11 bases unmatched. This chain's CDR3 is CASSPNKGGQQNTEAFF. The CDR3 region has the DNA TGTGCCAGCTCACCTAACAAAGGGGGACAGCAGAACACTGAAGCTTTCTTT.

As for this clonotype: A far larger clone differs by one base, so this is likely a read error. The chain joins TRBV6-8 to TRBJ2-7; D perhaps matches TRBD2 (5 bases). The CDR3 length is 16 residues. Germline loops: CDR1 MNHGY, CDR2 SAAAGT. This chain's CDR3 is CVSSEIYGEGSYEQYF. Here the CDR3 DNA reads TGTGTCAGCAGTGAAATATATGGCGAGGGCTCCTACGAGCAGTACTTC.

This clonotype was seen ten or more times. The genes are TRBV6-8 and TRBJ2-1; no clear D. Between the trimmed V and J ends, which lost 0 bases and 4 bases, there was a span of 7 bases. Germline CDR1 MNHGY, CDR2 SAAAGT. This CDR3 is built from 14 residues. In nucleotides, the CDR3 is TGTGCCAGCAGTTACTCTGCGGATTACAATGAGCAGTTCTTC. Translation gives CASSYSADYNEQFF.

This clonotype was seen at least ten times. A junction end diverges from the germline sequence, so it may reflect a read error. The rearrangement links TRBV6-1 to TRBJ1-2; no clear D. Germline CDR1 reads MNHNS; CDR2 reads SASEGT. CDR3 length: 14 residues. CDR3 bases: TGTGCCAGCAATGAAGGGAACAGAAACTATGGCTACACCTTC. Residues: CASNEGNRNYGYTF.

This clonotype was recorded once. A much larger clone differs from this one at a single base, so this may be a read error. This sequence joins TRBV5-4 and TRBJ2-7; no clear D. CDR1 is SGHNT and CDR2 is YYREEE in the germline V gene (reference sequence). This CDR3 is 13 amino acids long. V lost 4 bases and J 3 bases, leaving 11 bases between the germline ends. CDR3 region: CASSPTPNYEQYF. The CDR3 nucleotides are TGTGCCAGCAGCCCTACTCCCAACTACGAGCAGTACTTC.

This clonotype occurred a few times. The chain combines TRBV29-1 with TRBJ1-1; D is perhaps TRBD1 (6 bases). V was cut by 7 bases and J by 6 bases, with 18 bases left in between. This CDR3 has 13 residues. Per the germline V gene, CDR1 is SQVTM and CDR2 is ANQGSEA. The CDR3 loop is CSARVGGRAEAFF. CDR3 DNA: TGCAGCGCGAGGGTAGGGGGAAGAGCTGAAGCTTTCTTT.